These T cell receptor beta chains were read from a single sample in a study of chemoradiotherapy in HPV16-positive cancers. This table comes from immunoSEQ multiplex PCR, and its TCRdb copy is limited to in-frame clones, with some not included. The sample yields 40,000 to 65,000 clones, about 92% seen once. The source was blood, collected from a patient who underwent chemoradiotherapy. Receptors were obtained from a human donor with HPV-associated anogenital cancer. Both conserved end residues are part of each CDR3. D genes are given only for firm matches. Clone size is shown for a subset of rows, as once, few, many or a class of expanded clone.

d_call j_call clone_size v_call cdr3_aa cdr3_nt
NA TRBJ1-6 NA TRBV11-3 CASSNQTVGGNSPLHF TGTGCCAGCAGTAACCAAACCGTTGGGGGGAATTCACCCCTCCACTTT
NA TRBJ1-2 NA TRBV18 CASSPGDRFYGYTF TGTGCCAGCTCGCCCGGCGACAGGTTCTATGGCTACACCTTC
NA TRBJ2-7 NA TRBV7-9 CASSFPRDEQYF TGTGCCAGCTCGTTCCCCAGGGACGAGCAGTACTTC
TRBD2 TRBJ2-1 once TRBV25-1 CASSYRTSTGEQFF TGTGCCAGCAGTTACCGGACTAGTACGGGTGAGCAGTTCTTC
NA TRBJ2-2 NA TRBV4-1 CASCETFSNTGELFF TGCGCCAGCTGTGAGACCTTTTCGAACACCGGGGAGCTGTTTTTT
NA TRBJ2-3 NA TRBV7-6 CASSLGKWVGTDTQYF TGTGCCAGCAGCTTAGGGAAATGGGTTGGCACAGATACGCAGTATTTT
NA TRBJ1-4 NA TRBV9 CASSSGWGGNEKLFF TGTGCCAGCAGCTCCGGTTGGGGGGGTAATGAAAAACTGTTTTTT
NA TRBJ2-1 NA TRBV19 CASSIGVGSYNEQFF TGTGCCAGTAGTATCGGGGTAGGGTCCTACAATGAGCAGTTCTTC
TRBD1 TRBJ2-5 NA TRBV4-1 CASSQPDRDQETQYF TGCGCCAGCAGCCAACCGGACAGGGACCAAGAGACCCAGTACTTC
TRBD1 TRBJ2-5 NA TRBV29-1 CSVVGQGAVETQYF TGCAGCGTTGTAGGGCAGGGGGCCGTGGAGACCCAGTACTTC
NA TRBJ2-7 NA TRBV6-1 CASEAPFSYEQYF TGTGCCAGCGAGGCTCCGTTTTCCTACGAGCAGTACTTC
NA TRBJ1-2 NA TRBV10-3 CAISESTGYGYTF TGTGCCATCAGTGAGTCGACAGGATATGGCTACACCTTC
TRBD2 TRBJ2-1 NA TRBV6-5 CASSYSRLAGNEQFF TGTGCCAGCAGTTACTCAAGGCTAGCGGGAAATGAGCAGTTCTTC